This TCR beta chain was found in a study of CD8+ T cells in alopecia areata. Study observations and caveats: Sharing of TCRs across patients appeared less clear than in mice, possibly for HLA-related reasons.

It was cDNA, reverse transcribed from extracted RNA, that served as the sequencing template. Generated by immunoSEQ multiplex PCR, the TCRdb table keeps only in-frame clones and is missing some. The top ten hold 10% to 13% of the sample, which has some 120,000 clones, less than 50% seen once. Peripheral blood samples and lesional scalp punch biopsies were obtained from alopecia areata patients. Sorting separated CD4+ and CD8+ T cells out of PBMCs. With respect to this clone: Its antigen is not known.

Sequencing was done on a sample of NKG2D-low CD8+ T cells sorted from blood. This receptor was identified in a human donor with alopecia areata.

The CDR3 sequence is CAWQASETEETQYF. CDR3 DNA sequence: TGTGCCTGGCAGGCTAGCGAGACCGAAGAGACCCAGTACTTC. The rearrangement links TRBV30 to TRBJ2-5, with a weak D call TRBD2 (6 bases). Germline V lookup: CDR1 GTSNPN, CDR2 SVGIG (reference sequence). The CDR3 is 14 amino acids. The germline V and J ends were trimmed by 5 bases and 3 bases, with 16 bases remaining between them.